What follows is one TCR beta chain and its context. The CDR3 consists of 13 residues. CDR1 is MNHEY and CDR2 is SVGAGI in the germline V gene. With 0 bases removed from V and 4 bases from J, the gap between germline ends came to 6 bases. Clones were sequenced by immunoSEQ multiplex PCR, and TCRdb holds only the in-frame ones, with some missing. The repertoire holds 2.5 million or so clones, with 90% to 95% as singletons. The data belong to a study of shared clonotypes between healthy human individuals. Adult donors, all healthy and HIV-negative, had no recent acute infections or vaccinations. This clonotype originated in a man in his late teens or twenties in good health. The sequencing input was naive CD4+ T cells sorted from blood. Subset noted: CD45RA+ positively selected. V is TRBV6-5 and J is TRBJ1-2; D remains unclear. In DNA, the CDR3 is TGTGCCAGCAGTTACTCCGTATCCTATGGCTACACCTTC. This encodes CASSYSVSYGYTF.